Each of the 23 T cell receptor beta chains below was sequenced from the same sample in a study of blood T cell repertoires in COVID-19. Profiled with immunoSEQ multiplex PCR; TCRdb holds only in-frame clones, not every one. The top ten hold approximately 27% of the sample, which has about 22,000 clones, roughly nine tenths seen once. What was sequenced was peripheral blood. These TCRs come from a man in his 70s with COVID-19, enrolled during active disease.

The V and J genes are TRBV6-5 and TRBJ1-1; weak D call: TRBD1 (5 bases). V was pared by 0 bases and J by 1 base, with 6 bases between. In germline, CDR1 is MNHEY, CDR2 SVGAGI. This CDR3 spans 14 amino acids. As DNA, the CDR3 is TGTGCCAGCAGTTACTCGGACACGAACACTGAAGCTTTCTTT. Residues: CASSYSDTNTEAFF.

CDR3 in DNA: TGTGCCAGCAGTTACCAGGGAACTGGAAACACCATATATTTT. Translating gives CASSYQGTGNTIYF. The genes are TRBV6-6 and TRBJ1-3; the D gene is possibly TRBD1 (5 bases). Germline V gene lookup returns CDR1 MNHNY and CDR2 SVGAGI (reference sequence). The CDR3 sequence is 14 residues long. V was cut by 2 bases and J by 2 bases, with 7 bases left in between.

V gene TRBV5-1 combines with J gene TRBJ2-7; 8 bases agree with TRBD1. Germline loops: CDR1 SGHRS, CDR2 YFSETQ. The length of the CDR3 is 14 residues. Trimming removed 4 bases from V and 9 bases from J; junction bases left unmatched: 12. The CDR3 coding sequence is TGCGCCAGCAGCCTATCTGGGACAGGCGAAGGGCAGTACTTC. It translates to CASSLSGTGEGQYF.

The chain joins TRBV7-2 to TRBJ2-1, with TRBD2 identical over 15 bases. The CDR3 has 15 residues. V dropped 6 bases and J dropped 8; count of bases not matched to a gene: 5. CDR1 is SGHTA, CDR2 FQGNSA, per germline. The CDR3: CASRWTSGGAYEQFF. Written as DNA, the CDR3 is TGTGCCAGCAGATGGACTAGCGGGGGGGCATATGAGCAGTTCTTC.

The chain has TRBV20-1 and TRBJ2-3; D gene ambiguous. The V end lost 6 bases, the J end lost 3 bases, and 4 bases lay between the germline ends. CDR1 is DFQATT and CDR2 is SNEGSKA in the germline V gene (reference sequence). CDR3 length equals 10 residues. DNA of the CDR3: TGCAGTGCCACAACAGATACGCAGTATTTT. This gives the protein CSATTDTQYF.

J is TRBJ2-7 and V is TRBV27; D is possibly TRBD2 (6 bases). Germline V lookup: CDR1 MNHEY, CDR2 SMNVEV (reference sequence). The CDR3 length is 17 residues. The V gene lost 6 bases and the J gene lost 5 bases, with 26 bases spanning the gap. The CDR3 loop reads CASRKGWGEFSSNEQYF. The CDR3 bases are TGTGCCAGCAGGAAAGGTTGGGGGGAGTTCAGCTCAAACGAGCAGTACTTC.

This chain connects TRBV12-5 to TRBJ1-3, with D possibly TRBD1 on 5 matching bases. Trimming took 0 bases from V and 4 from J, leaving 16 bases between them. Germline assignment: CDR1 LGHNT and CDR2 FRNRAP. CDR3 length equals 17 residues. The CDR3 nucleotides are TGTGCTAGTGGTTTGGTACGCTGGGGCACCGGCGGAAACACCATATATTTT. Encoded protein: CASGLVRWGTGGNTIYF.

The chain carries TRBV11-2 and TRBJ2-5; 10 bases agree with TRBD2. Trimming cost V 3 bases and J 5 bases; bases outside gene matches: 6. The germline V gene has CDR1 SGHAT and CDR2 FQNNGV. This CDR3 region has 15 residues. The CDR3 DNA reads TGTGCCAGCAGCTTGTGGCTAGCGGGAGTGGAGACCCAGTACTTC. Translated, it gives CASSLWLAGVETQYF.

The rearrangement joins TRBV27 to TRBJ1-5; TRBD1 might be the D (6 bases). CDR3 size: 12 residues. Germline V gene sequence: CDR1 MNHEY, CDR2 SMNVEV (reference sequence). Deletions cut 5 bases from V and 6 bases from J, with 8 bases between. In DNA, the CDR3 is TGTGCCAGCAGTCTCAGGGGTCAGCCCCAGCATTTT. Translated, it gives CASSLRGQPQHF.

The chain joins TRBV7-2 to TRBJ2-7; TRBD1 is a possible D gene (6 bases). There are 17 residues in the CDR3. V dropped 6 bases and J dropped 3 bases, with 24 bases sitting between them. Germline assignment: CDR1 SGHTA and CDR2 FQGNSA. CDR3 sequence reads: CASSSLGERGRNYEQYF. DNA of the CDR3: TGTGCCAGCAGTTCTCTAGGGGAGAGGGGGAGAAACTACGAGCAGTACTTC.

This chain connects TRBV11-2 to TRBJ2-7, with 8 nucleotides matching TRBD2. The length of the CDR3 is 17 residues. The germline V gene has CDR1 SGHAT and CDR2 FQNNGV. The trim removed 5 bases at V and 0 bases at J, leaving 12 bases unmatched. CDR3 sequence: CASSRGGELQPSYEQYF. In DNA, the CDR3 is TGTGCCAGCAGCCGGGGGGGCGAGCTCCAGCCCTCCTACGAGCAGTACTTC.

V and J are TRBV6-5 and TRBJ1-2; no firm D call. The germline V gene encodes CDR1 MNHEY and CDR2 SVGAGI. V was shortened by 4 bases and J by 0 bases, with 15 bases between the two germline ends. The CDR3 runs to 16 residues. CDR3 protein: CASSSRSHTSNYGYTF. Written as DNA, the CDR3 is TGTGCCAGCAGTTCCCGATCCCACACATCTAACTATGGCTACACCTTC.

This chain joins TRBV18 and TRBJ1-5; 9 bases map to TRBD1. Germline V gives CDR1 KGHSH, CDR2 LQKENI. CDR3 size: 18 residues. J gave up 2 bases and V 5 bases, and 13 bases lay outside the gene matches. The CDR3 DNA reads TGTGCCAGCTCAAGTGGAATACAGGGGGCACAGGGCAATCAGCCCCAGCATTTT. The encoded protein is CASSSGIQGAQGNQPQHF.

CDR3 coding DNA: TGTGCCAGCAGCACGAGAAGTAACTACGAGCAGTACTTC. It yields the protein CASSTRSNYEQYF. The chain couples TRBV3-1 (or the pseudogene TRBV3-2) to TRBJ2-7; D unclear. V lost 5 bases to trimming and J lost 3 bases, with 11 bases between them. Per germline, CDR1 LGHDT and CDR2 YNNKEL (reference sequence). This CDR3 is 13 amino acids long.

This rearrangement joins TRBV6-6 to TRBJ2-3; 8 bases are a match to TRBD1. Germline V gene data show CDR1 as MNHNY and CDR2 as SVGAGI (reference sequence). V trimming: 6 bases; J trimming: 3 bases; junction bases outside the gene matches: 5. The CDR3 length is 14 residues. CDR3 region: CASRRTGRTDTQYF. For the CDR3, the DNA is TGTGCCAGCAGACGGACAGGGCGGACAGATACGCAGTATTTT.

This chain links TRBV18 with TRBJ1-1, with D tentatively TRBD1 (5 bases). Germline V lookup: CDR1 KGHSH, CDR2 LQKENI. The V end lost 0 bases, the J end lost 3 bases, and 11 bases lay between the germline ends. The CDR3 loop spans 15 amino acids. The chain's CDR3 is CASSPPSRVDTEAFF. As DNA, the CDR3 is TGTGCCAGCTCACCACCGAGCAGGGTGGACACTGAAGCTTTCTTT.

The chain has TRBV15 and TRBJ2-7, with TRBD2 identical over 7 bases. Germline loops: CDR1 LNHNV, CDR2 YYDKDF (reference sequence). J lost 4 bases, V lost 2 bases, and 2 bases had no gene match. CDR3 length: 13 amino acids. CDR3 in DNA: TGTGCCACCAGCAGATCGCGGGAGTACGAGCAGTACTTC. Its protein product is CATSRSREYEQYF.

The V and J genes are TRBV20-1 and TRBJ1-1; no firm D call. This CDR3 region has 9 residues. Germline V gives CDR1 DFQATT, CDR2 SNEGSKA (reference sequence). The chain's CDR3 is CSTEAEAFF. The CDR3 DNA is TGCAGCACGGAGGCTGAAGCTTTCTTT.

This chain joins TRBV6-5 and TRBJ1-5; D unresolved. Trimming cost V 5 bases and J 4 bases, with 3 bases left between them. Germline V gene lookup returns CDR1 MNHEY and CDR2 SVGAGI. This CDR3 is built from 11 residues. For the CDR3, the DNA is TGTGCCAGCAGTCAGAATCAGCCCCAGCATTTT. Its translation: CASSQNQPQHF.

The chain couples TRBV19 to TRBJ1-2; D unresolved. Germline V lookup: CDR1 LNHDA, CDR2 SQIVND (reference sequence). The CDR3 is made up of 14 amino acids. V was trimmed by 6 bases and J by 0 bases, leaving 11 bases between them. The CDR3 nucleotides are TGTGCCAGTAGGCGGTTGGGAGCTAACTATGGCTACACCTTC. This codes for CASRRLGANYGYTF.

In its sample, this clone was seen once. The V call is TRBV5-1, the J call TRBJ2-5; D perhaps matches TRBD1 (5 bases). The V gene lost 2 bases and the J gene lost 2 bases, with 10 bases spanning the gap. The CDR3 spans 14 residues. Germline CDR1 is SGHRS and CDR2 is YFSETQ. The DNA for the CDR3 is TGCGCCAGCAGCTTAACAGGAAAACAAGAGACCCAGTACTTC. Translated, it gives CASSLTGKQETQYF.

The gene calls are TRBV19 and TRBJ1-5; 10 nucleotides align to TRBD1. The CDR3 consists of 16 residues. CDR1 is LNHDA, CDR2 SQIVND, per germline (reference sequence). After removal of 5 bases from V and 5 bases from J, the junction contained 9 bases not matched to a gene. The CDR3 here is CASSLFGTGVYQPQHF. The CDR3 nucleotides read TGTGCCAGTAGTCTCTTCGGGACAGGGGTTTATCAGCCCCAGCATTTT.

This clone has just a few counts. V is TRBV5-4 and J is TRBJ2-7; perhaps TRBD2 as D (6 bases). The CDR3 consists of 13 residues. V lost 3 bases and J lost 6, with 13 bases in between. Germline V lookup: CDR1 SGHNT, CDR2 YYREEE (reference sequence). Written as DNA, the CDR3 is TGTGCCAGCAGCTCGGGACTCCTTGGCGAGCAGTACTTC. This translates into CASSSGLLGEQYF.